Listed below are T cell receptor beta chains from one sample, sequenced in a study of T cells in Graves' hyperthyroidism and ophthalmopathy. In TCRdb, the multiplex PCR reads were re-called with MiXCR into one record per CDR3 protein. The data contain hundreds of thousands of distinct CDR3 sequences, about 20% of them seen just once; the ten biggest clones take up roughly 44%. Sequences were obtained from blood. The receptors come from a middle-aged man with Graves' ophthalmopathy. CDR3s leave out the opening cysteine and the closing phenylalanine or tryptophan.

v_call,j_call,cdr3_aa
TRBV12-3/TRBV12-4,TRBJ1-5,ASSPTSGQPQH
TRBV13,TRBJ2-3,ASGDQRGGDTQY
TRBV3-1,TRBJ1-3,ASSQRDTGNTIY
TRBV20-1,TRBJ1-1,SARDRALRTEAF
TRBV5-1,TRBJ1-1,ASALGGVDTEAF
TRBV6-1,TRBJ1-6,ASSVTGSNSPLH
TRBV2,TRBJ2-7,ASERAAIGYEQY
TRBV28,TRBJ2-7,ASSPAGPPYEQY
TRBV20-1,TRBJ2-7,SAGETTNYEQY
TRBV7-8,TRBJ1-5,ASSPRWGDSNQPQH
TRBV2,TRBJ2-1,ASSGQGARGNEQF
TRBV2,TRBJ1-2,ASRGVDRIRDRYT
TRBV4-2,TRBJ1-4,ASSYDSATNEKLF
TRBV5-1,TRBJ2-5,ASTSDSVKETQY
TRBV6-2/TRBV6-3,TRBJ2-1,ASSYEVQGAYNEQF
TRBV5-4,TRBJ2-5,ASSSGSYVETQY
TRBV10-1,TRBJ2-7,ASSESGGGSSYEQY
TRBV28,TRBJ2-7,ASRGSDEQY
TRBV5-1,TRBJ2-1,ASSYAWARGEQF
TRBV5-1,TRBJ1-1,ASRGGVNTEAF
TRBV19,TRBJ1-2,ASSIDSLYGYT
TRBV19,TRBJ1-2,ASSRDSRTYGYT
TRBV7-8,TRBJ2-7,ASSLGDRGYEQY
TRBV9,TRBJ2-1,ASSAHDYNEQF
TRBV18,TRBJ2-3,ASSPPSVSTDTQY
TRBV28,TRBJ2-7,ASTLTSGNYEQY
TRBV7-9,TRBJ2-1,ASSDIGHPRDEQF
TRBV5-1,TRBJ2-7,ASSSGQPYEQY
TRBV7-2,TRBJ2-5,ASSLASGSHETQY
TRBV6-1,TRBJ2-7,ASSEARGGPYEQY
TRBV2,TRBJ2-7,ASSVGGLYEQY
TRBV4-3,TRBJ2-4,ASSQEGTGVNIQY